The T cell receptor (beta chain) described here comes from a study of blood T cell repertoires in COVID-19. This clone was detected once. Losses at the gene ends were 4 bases for V and 5 bases for J; bases not matched to a gene: 6. Germline values: CDR1 LGHDT, CDR2 YNNKEL (reference sequence). The length of the CDR3 is 14 residues. Produced via immunoSEQ multiplex PCR; TCRdb's table is partial and in-frame only. The sample consists of approximately 310,000 clones, around 87% of them appearing once. Sequenced input: peripheral blood. The source of this sequence is a woman between 50 and 59 years old who had recovered from COVID-19. The chain recombines TRBV3-1 (or the pseudogene TRBV3-2) with TRBJ2-7; 9 bases are shared with TRBD2. The CDR3 region is CASSPGLARNEQYF. The CDR3, as DNA: TGTGCCAGCAGCCCGGGACTAGCTCGGAACGAGCAGTACTTC.